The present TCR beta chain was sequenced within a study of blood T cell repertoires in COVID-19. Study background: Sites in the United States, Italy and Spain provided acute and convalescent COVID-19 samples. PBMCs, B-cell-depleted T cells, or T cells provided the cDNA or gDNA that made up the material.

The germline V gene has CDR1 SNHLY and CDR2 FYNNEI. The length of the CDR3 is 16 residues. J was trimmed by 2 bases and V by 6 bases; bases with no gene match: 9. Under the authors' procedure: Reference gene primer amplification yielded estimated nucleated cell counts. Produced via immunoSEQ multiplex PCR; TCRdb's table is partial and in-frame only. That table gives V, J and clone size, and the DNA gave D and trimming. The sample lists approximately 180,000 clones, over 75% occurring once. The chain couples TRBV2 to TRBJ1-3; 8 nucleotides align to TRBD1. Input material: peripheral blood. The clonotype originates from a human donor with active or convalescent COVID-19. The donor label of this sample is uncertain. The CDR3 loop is CASSSQGARAGNTIYF. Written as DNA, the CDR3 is TGTGCCAGCAGCAGTCAGGGGGCTCGGGCTGGAAACACCATATATTTT.